A single sample gave rise to the 12 T cell receptor beta chains below, sequenced in a study of T cell responses to AZD1222 COVID-19 vaccine. Repertoires were generated with immunoSEQ multiplex PCR, while TCRdb's copy carries only in-frame clones and drops some. Of about 110,000 clones listed, 87% are singletons. Sequences were derived from peripheral blood, sampled on day 0 of AZD1222 vaccination. These receptors all come from an adult in good health.

In DNA, the CDR3 is TGTGCCAGTCACCGGGAGTCGTCTACCTCTGGAAACACCATATATTTT. Protein product: CASHRESSTSGNTIYF. The chain joins TRBV19 to TRBJ1-3; D not certain. V shed 8 bases and J shed 0 bases, with 17 bases lying between them. The CDR3 contains 16 residues. Per the germline V gene, CDR1 is LNHDA and CDR2 is SQIVND (reference sequence).

V gene TRBV5-6 combines with J gene TRBJ1-2; 7 nucleotides match TRBD1. Per germline, CDR1 SGHDT and CDR2 YYEEEE. V lost 0 bases and J lost 8; bases outside the gene matches: 4. This CDR3 is built from 13 residues. The CDR3 reads CASSLATGAGYTF. The CDR3 DNA sequence: TGTGCCAGCAGCTTGGCTACAGGGGCAGGCTACACCTTC.

This chain connects TRBV23-1 to TRBJ2-1, with D possibly called TRBD1 or TRBD2 (5 bases each). TRBV23-1 is recorded as an ORF, its role being uncertain. V lost 8 bases and J 2 bases, leaving 7 bases between the germline ends. The CDR3 length is 12 residues. CDR3: CASRDPYNEQFF. CDR3 DNA sequence: TGCGCCAGCCGGGACCCCTACAATGAGCAGTTCTTC.

This sequence joins TRBV3-1 (or the pseudogene TRBV3-2) and TRBJ2-4; D unclear. The length of the CDR3 is 13 residues. Trimming shortened V by 9 bases and J by 8 bases, and 17 bases separated the two germline ends. CDR1 is LGHDT, CDR2 YNNKEL, per germline (reference sequence). CDR3 loop: CASSMFEWDIQYF. For the CDR3, the DNA is TGTGCCAGTAGCATGTTCGAGTGGGACATTCAGTACTTC.

The chain employs TRBV13 and TRBJ1-3; D call uncertain. Germline V lookup: CDR1 PRHDT, CDR2 FYEKMQ (reference sequence). V gave up 2 bases and J gave up 2 bases, with 10 bases separating them. The CDR3 runs to 15 residues. CDR3 in amino acids: CASSLWLQTGNTIYF. The CDR3 region has the DNA TGTGCCAGCAGCTTATGGTTGCAAACTGGAAACACCATATATTTT. The variable domain in full, with the rest retrieved from reference TRBV13 and TRBJ1-3, is AAGVIQSPRHLIKEKRETATLKCYPIPRHDTVYWYQQGPGQDPQFLISFYEKMQSDKGSIPDRFSAQQFSDYHSELNMSSLELGDSALYFCASSLWLQTGNTIYFGEGSWLTVV.

This clone has a handful of counts. This chain links TRBV6-2 or TRBV6-3 with TRBJ2-5, with D maybe TRBD1 (6 bases). The CDR3 has 15 amino acids. Germline CDR1 and CDR2: MNHEY and SVGEGT. Deletions cut 4 bases from V and 4 bases from J, with 16 bases between. Here the CDR3 DNA reads TGTGCCAGCAGTTCCCCGTTCAGGGGAGTAGAGACCCAGTACTTC. This gives the protein CASSSPFRGVETQYF.

V usage is TRBV11-2 and J usage is TRBJ2-7; D is uncertain. The V and J ends lost 0 bases and 3 bases respectively, with 12 bases between them. The CDR3 is made up of 15 amino acids. Germline assignment: CDR1 SGHAT and CDR2 FQNNGV. As DNA, the CDR3 is TGTGCCAGCAGCTTAGATTGGCGCGCGGACTACGAGCAGTACTTC. Its translation is CASSLDWRADYEQYF.

Only one count was recorded for this clone. This sequence joins TRBV6-5 and TRBJ2-1; D gene uncertain. The germline CDR1 and CDR2 sequences are MNHEY and SVGAGI. The CDR3 contains 14 residues. Trimming left V 4 bases short and J 6 bases short, with 13 bases between. The CDR3 protein is CASSSRPRLNEQFF. The CDR3 nucleotides read TGTGCCAGCAGTTCCAGACCGCGACTCAATGAGCAGTTCTTC.

The rearrangement links TRBV2 to TRBJ1-2; the match to TRBD1 covers 7 bases. J gave up 3 bases and V 2 bases, and 12 bases lay outside the gene matches. This CDR3 spans 17 amino acids. CDR1 SNHLY and CDR2 FYNNEI come from the germline V gene. This CDR3 reads CASSELRGRRMDYGYTF. CDR3 in DNA: TGTGCCAGCAGTGAACTTAGGGGGCGCAGAATGGACTATGGCTACACCTTC.

The chain recombines TRBV4-3 with TRBJ2-1, with D hard to call. The length of the CDR3 is 15 residues. CDR1 LGHNA and CDR2 YSLEER come from the germline V gene. V was shortened by 0 bases and J by 0 bases, with 6 bases between the two germline ends. The CDR3 is CASSQDGVSYNEQFF. Here the CDR3 DNA reads TGCGCCAGCAGCCAAGATGGGGTCTCCTACAATGAGCAGTTCTTC.

This clone occurred a few times. The CDR3 here is CASDRGGTGELFF. In DNA, the CDR3 is TGTGCCAGCGACAGGGGAGGAACCGGGGAGCTGTTTTTT. This chain uses TRBV9 with TRBJ2-2, with 8 positions matching TRBD1. With V trimmed by 7 bases and J by 5 bases, 4 bases remained unmatched. In germline, CDR1 is SGDLS, CDR2 YYNGEE. The CDR3 runs 13 residues.

The chain is built from TRBV20-1 and TRBJ1-1; D remains unclear. Trimming removed 3 bases from V and 6 bases from J, with 8 bases in between. CDR1 is DFQATT, CDR2 SNEGSKA, per germline (reference sequence). This CDR3 spans 11 amino acids. The CDR3 loop reads CSARMDSEAFF. CDR3 DNA sequence: TGCAGTGCTAGGATGGACTCTGAAGCTTTCTTT.